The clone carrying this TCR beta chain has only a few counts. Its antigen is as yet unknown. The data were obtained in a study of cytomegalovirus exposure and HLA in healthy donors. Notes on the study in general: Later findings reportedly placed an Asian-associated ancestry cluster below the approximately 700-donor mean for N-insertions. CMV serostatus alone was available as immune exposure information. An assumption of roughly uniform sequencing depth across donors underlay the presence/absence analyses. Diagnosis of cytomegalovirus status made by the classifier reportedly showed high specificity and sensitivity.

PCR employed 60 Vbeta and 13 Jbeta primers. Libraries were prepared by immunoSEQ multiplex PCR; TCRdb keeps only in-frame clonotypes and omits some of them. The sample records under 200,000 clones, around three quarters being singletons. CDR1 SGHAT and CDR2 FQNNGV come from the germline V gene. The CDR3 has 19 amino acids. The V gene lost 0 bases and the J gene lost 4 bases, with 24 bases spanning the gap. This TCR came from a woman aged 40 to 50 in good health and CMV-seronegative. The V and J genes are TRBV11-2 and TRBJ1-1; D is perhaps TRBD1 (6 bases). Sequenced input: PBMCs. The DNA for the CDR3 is TGTGCCAGCAGCTTAGATCGTTTTGTGGCAGGGGACGTGGGCACTGAAGCTTTCTTT. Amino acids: CASSLDRFVAGDVGTEAFF.